This T cell receptor (beta chain) is from a study of cytomegalovirus exposure and HLA in healthy donors (dated by TCRdb to 2016 to 2017). About the investigation overall: According to an earlier analysis of 587 of the donors, about 179 million T cells yielded roughly 100 million unique TCR beta sequences and roughly 280 Gb of sequence data. Typing coverage varied by locus: 629-630 donors for A, B, C, DRB1 and DQB1; approximately 500 for DQA1; about 590 for DPA1; roughly 470 for DPB1. The later analysis used no new phenotypic data to find candidate immune exposures, relying instead on TCR beta sequences and their occurrence across donors. HLA typing included class I and class II loci at four-digit resolution. Because of strong linkage in the cohort, five DR-DQ haplotypes were treated as single units for association and clustering. Among around 400 genotyped donors of the cohort, an average of around 250,000 unique TCR beta nucleotide sequences was sequenced per donor, of which approximately 19% were non-productive. An early release that covered fewer than 800 HLA-typed donors contained approximately 320 gigabases of sequencing data and around 80 million unique TCR sequences. Every discovery cohort repertoire had been produced on one sequencing platform. High-throughput TCR immunosequencing, statistical association of individual TCRs with disease status, and machine learning were combined to predict cytomegalovirus infection status. In a later analysis, previously published TCR beta repertoires from 666 donors were re-analyzed and high-resolution HLA genotyping was added so that TCR occurrence patterns could be studied. Donor age, sex, ethnicity and CMV serostatus were collected together with the repertoire data. The study profiled the T cell repertoires of fewer than 850 subjects by immunosequencing and related them to cytomegalovirus serostatus. In addition to the first cohort of roughly 670 subjects, a separate validation cohort of around 110 different subjects was used. The study aimed to test whether cataloging public T cell receptors could reveal signatures of past pathogen exposure. Among the roughly 400 genotyped donors, about 83% belonged to the genetic ancestry cluster associated with self-reported Caucasian donors. Genome-wide SNP genotypes for about three fifths of the roughly 670 donors were used in a later genetic analysis, which treated that subset as a discovery cohort. An earlier analysis of around 540 of the donors applied high-throughput TCR beta sequencing to assess whether each TCR beta V gene segment acted as functional or pseudogenic. Overall study outcomes, separate from this receptor: The study gave a list of about 160 TCR beta chains associated with cytomegalovirus. The classifier was reported to diagnose cytomegalovirus status with high specificity and sensitivity in both the original cohort and the validation cohort. According to a later analysis, TCR association rates differed among HLA loci, with DRB1 alleles showing the most associated TCRs and HLA-C alleles showing the fewest. The authors suggested that the approach could potentially be extended to other disease states and immunological phenotypes. In a later analysis, HLA-associated TCR beta chains were found to be more clonally expanded and to have lower generation probabilities than equally common non-associated chains. A few of the identified cytomegalovirus-associated TCR beta chains were confirmed in vitro to be specific for cytomegalovirus antigens. Because HLA typing was missing for some donors at each locus, association tests included only the typed subset. The cohort was sequenced for TCR beta chains only, and without alpha or paired-chain data the features that could be detected were limited. In a later genetic analysis, fewer N-insertions in productive TCRs were reported among donors in an Asian-associated ancestry cluster than the approximately 630-donor mean. The presence/absence analyses assumed that sequencing depth was roughly uniform across donors, and that assumption may not be true. Most TCR sequences were observed very rarely across donors, whereas some public TCRs were present in many individuals. According to a later analysis, parvovirus B19, influenza, CMV and Epstein-Barr virus appeared linked to several top co-occurrence clusters. Assigning TCR associations to individual alleles was difficult when HLA alleles, especially DR and DQ, strongly co-occurred. In an earlier analysis of about 600 of the donors, most TCR beta V segments appeared in productive rearrangements about 87% or about 30% of the time, broadly matching IMGT annotations. Most CMV-associated TCR beta chains appeared to be HLA-restricted in a later analysis, and the HLA associations seemed to be driven largely by CMV exposure. Correlated functional status among segregating V segments might be attributable to linkage disequilibrium, but an unknown experimental factor could not be ruled out. In a later genetic analysis, a missense DCLRE1C variant was associated with V-gene and J-gene trimming of TCR beta chains, and the association was replicated in an independent cohort. A later analysis associated 15,000 to 20,000 TCR beta sequences with specific HLA alleles at a false discovery rate of 0.05. A further reported finding was that TCR beta sequences accurately predicted the HLA-A and HLA-B alleles for most subjects in the first cohort. The sequencing pipeline was judged likely to have produced a cluster of highly shared sequence variants as a technical artifact. For the cohort, immune exposure information was limited to CMV serostatus. Because counts were too low, about 17 rarely observed V segments, including chromosome 9 orphons, were excluded from the earlier analysis of a few hundred of the donors. The 87-base-pair reads could not distinguish some IMGT-functional V segments, including TRBV6-2 and TRBV6-3, so those segments were excluded.

Notes on this clone: The clone's antigen remains unknown. There are no base qualities to consult, and no much larger clone falls within one base.

Via the germline V gene (reference sequence), CDR1 is SEHNR and CDR2 FQNEAQ. The CDR3 covers 15 residues, taking in both the cysteine and the phenylalanine. Of all the DNA, just the CDR3 is kept, 45 bases in frame from base 1. V and J are truncated by 1 base and 3 bases respectively, leaving an intervening sequence of 12 bases. The cohort consisted of 650 to 700 healthy bone marrow donors. Cohort members were all nominally healthy when sampled, although unrecorded immune exposures were likely present. The donor was CMV seronegative and was included in the group of under 450 seronegative cohort members. Each donor provided a peripheral blood sample, and peripheral blood mononuclear cells were used for TCR beta sequencing. The Qiagen DNeasy Blood Extraction Kit was used to extract genomic DNA from the blood cell samples. The library relied on the immunoSEQ multiplex PCR assay. For the multiplex PCR, a mixture combining 60 forward primers for TCR Vbeta segments and 13 reverse primers for TCR Jbeta segments was used. The CDR3 region of rearranged TCR beta genes was amplified from genomic DNA by a multiplex PCR assay. Amplified TCR beta libraries were sequenced as 87-base-pair reads on the Illumina HiSeq System. As for the authors' bioinformatics: A later analysis counted tens of millions of unique TCR beta chains across the 670 or so repertoires, and some 11 million of these chains were shared by at least two donors. Raw reads were error-corrected and collapsed into unique sequences by a nearest-neighbor algorithm in which closely related sequences were merged to remove PCR and sequencing errors. CDR3 sequences were aligned to IMGT reference sequences to assign V, D and J gene segments. Each retained sequence needed at least a six-nucleotide match to both a V gene segment and a J gene segment. A rearrangement counted as productive if the CDR3 had no stop codons and remained in frame with V and J, and every other rearrangement counted as non-productive. Following IMGT convention, CDR3 was defined as the stretch from the second conserved V-encoded cysteine up to the conserved J-encoded phenylalanine. Sequences without an unambiguous match to a single V gene segment were excluded from the earlier analysis of a few hundred of the donors. An earlier analysis of 550 to 650 of the donors classified V segments as functional when productive rearrangements were above 56.7% and as segregating when the standard deviation between donors was above 5%. A statistical classification framework was developed to diagnose cytomegalovirus status using the catalog of TCR beta chain sequences. In a later analysis, V and J genes were assigned by comparing TCR nucleotide sequences against IMGT/GENE-DB human TR gene sequences. In a later analysis, CDR3 sequences and most-parsimonious VDJ recombination scenarios were assigned using the TCRdist pipeline. A later analysis defined each TCR beta chain by its CDR3 amino acid sequence plus V-gene family, and excluded reads lacking a unique V-gene family. As a way to deal with suspected cross-contamination and a sequencing artifact, a later analysis dropped under 600 nucleotide sequences that were highly shared and had low generation probability. For each public chain, a later analysis derived a clonal expansion index from normalized ranks of inferred template counts within each repertoire. In a later analysis, generation probabilities were computed using a VDJ recombination model fitted to out-of-frame rearrangements, and the results were checked against IGoR. Hypergeometric tests were used in a later analysis to score TCR-TCR, TCR-HLA and TCR-CMV co-occurrence, with a repertoire-size bias correction applied to the TCR pairs. A later analysis estimated false discovery rates by permuting HLA or CMV assignments 20 times. In a later analysis, co-occurring TCRs were grouped using DBSCAN, and TCRdist sequence similarity was added for clustering within HLA-allele-positive subsets. Repertoires with fewer than 30,000 or more than 120,000 public chains, plus five repertoires with anomalous nucleotide sharing, were excluded from co-occurrence clustering. Not all clones reach the TCRdb copy of this immuneACCESS table, which keeps in-frame sequences only. Checked studies attribute under half of the gap to unresolved V genes and leave the rest unexplained. V, J and clone size were drawn from that table, and D and trimming were deduced from the DNA. This sample lists roughly 130,000 clones; approximately 79% were detected once. Over 2% of the sample goes to the ten largest clones.

Sequenced input: PBMCs. The sequence derives from a man younger than 40 in good health and CMV-seronegative. The chain couples TRBV7-9 to TRBJ1-1, with the D gene call left open. The CDR3 region has the sequence CASSLERGRYTEAFF. The sequenced DNA: TGTGCCAGCAGCTTAGAACGGGGAAGGTACACTGAAGCTTTCTTT.